These 31 T cell receptor beta chains share one sample of origin, sequenced in a study of OX40 agonist ivuxolimab in advanced cancers. Using immunoSEQ multiplex PCR, the repertoire was profiled, and TCRdb retains in-frame clones only, with some absent. The repertoire holds about 50,000 clones, with 87% as singletons. The sequences come from CD4+ or CD8+ T cells sorted from blood, collected in a trial of the OX40 agonist ivuxolimab. These TCRs come from an adult with an advanced solid tumor such as melanoma, head and neck, liver or kidney cancer.

The V and J genes are TRBV19 and TRBJ1-2; a possible D gene is TRBD1 (6 bases). Germline-derived CDR1 and CDR2 are LNHDA and SQIVND (reference sequence). Trimming removed 4 bases at V and 5 bases at J, with 14 bases between. The CDR3 is 14 residues long. The DNA of the CDR3 is TGTGCCAGTAGTACTCAGGGGAATCGTTATGGCTACACCTTC. This sequence encodes CASSTQGNRYGYTF.

This chain links TRBV7-9 with TRBJ1-1; weak D call: TRBD1 (5 bases). Germline assignment: CDR1 SEHNR and CDR2 FQNEAQ (reference sequence). This CDR3 contains 14 residues. V was pared by 3 bases and J by 2 bases, with 10 bases between. CDR3 sequence reads: CASSLRGVNTEAFF. The CDR3 DNA reads TGTGCCAGCAGCTTGAGGGGAGTAAACACTGAAGCTTTCTTT. Filled out from reference TRBV7-9 and TRBJ1-1, the complete variable domain reads DTGVSQNPRHKITKRGQNVTFRCDPISEHNRLYWYRQTLGQGPEFLTYFQNEAQLEKSRLLSDRFSAERPKGSFSTLEIQRTEQGDSAMYLCASSLRGVNTEAFFGQGTRLTVV.

The chain carries TRBV7-3 and TRBJ2-5; D is perhaps TRBD1 (6 bases). From germline, CDR1 is SGHTA and CDR2 FQGTGA. The V end lost 2 bases, the J end lost 5 bases, and 18 bases lay between the germline ends. The CDR3 consists of 16 residues. The CDR3 here is CASSLWGPDSRETQYF. In DNA form, the CDR3 reads TGTGCCAGCAGCTTATGGGGGCCGGACAGTCGGGAGACCCAGTACTTC.

This sequence joins TRBV5-6 and TRBJ2-2; D unresolved. The CDR3 has 14 amino acids. The germline CDR1 and CDR2 sequences are SGHDT and YYEEEE. V was pared by 5 bases and J by 4 bases, with 12 bases between. The DNA for the CDR3 is TGTGCCAGCAGTGTGGGGTGGCCCACCGGGGAGCTGTTTTTT. This encodes CASSVGWPTGELFF.

The CDR3 spells CASSQEVNGDTQYF. The CDR3 coding sequence is TGTGCCAGCAGCCAGGAAGTTAATGGGGATACGCAGTATTTT. The chain joins TRBV14 to TRBJ2-3; D unresolved. Germline V lookup: CDR1 SGHDN, CDR2 FVKESK. The CDR3 is 14 residues long. Trimming left V 3 bases short and J 6 bases short, with 13 bases between.

V and J are TRBV2 and TRBJ1-3; D remains ambiguous. The V and J ends lost 0 bases and 1 base respectively, with 19 bases between them. The germline V gene has CDR1 SNHLY and CDR2 FYNNEI. The CDR3 sequence is 19 residues long. CDR3 DNA: TGTGCCAGCAGTGAAGCGCTTCGGGCAGATCGAGGGTCTGGAAACACCATATATTTT. This translates into CASSEALRADRGSGNTIYF.

There are a few counts of this clone. The rearrangement links TRBV11-3 to TRBJ1-1; no definite D call. Trimming removed 1 base at V and 0 bases at J, with 3 bases between. CDR1 and CDR2 (germline): SGHNT, YENEEA. The CDR3 spans 13 residues. As DNA, the CDR3 is TGTGCCAGCAGCTTAGGGGTGAACACTGAAGCTTTCTTT. Encoded protein: CASSLGVNTEAFF.

The CDR3 loop reads CASSFQGSSGANVLTF. The CDR3 bases are TGTGCCAGCAGCTTCCAGGGGAGCTCTGGGGCCAACGTCCTGACTTTC. The chain recombines TRBV7-9 with TRBJ2-6, with a weak D call TRBD1 (6 bases). Looked up from germline, CDR1 is SEHNR and CDR2 is FQNEAQ (reference sequence). This CDR3 contains 16 residues. V was cut by 3 bases and J by 0 bases, with 9 bases left in between.

This clone was seen a handful of times. This chain links TRBV5-1 with TRBJ1-3; D is ambiguous. The CDR3 covers 15 residues. Germline V lookup: CDR1 SGHRS, CDR2 YFSETQ. V was cut by 2 bases and J by 4 bases, with 13 bases left in between. Here the CDR3 reads CASSLRAGKGNTIYF. CDR3 sequence (DNA): TGCGCCAGCAGCTTAAGAGCTGGGAAAGGAAACACCATATATTTT.

The CDR3 DNA follows: TGTGCCAGTAGTCGCAAGACTGAAGCTTTCTTT. Its translation: CASSRKTEAFF. V and J are TRBV19 and TRBJ1-1; D is unclear. The germline V and J ends were trimmed by 5 bases and 5 bases, with 6 bases remaining between them. The V gene's germline CDR1 is LNHDA and CDR2 SQIVND (reference sequence). The CDR3 length is 11 residues.

This sequence joins TRBV27 and TRBJ2-2; D perhaps matches TRBD1 (7 bases). V was pared by 9 bases and J by 3 bases, with 14 bases between. Germline CDR1 MNHEY, CDR2 SMNVEV (reference sequence). The CDR3 has 14 residues. DNA of the CDR3: TGTGCCAGAGGAGGGGGCCTGGACACCGGGGAGCTGTTTTTT. It is translated as CARGGGLDTGELFF.

V is TRBV6-5 and J is TRBJ2-5; 10 bases line up with TRBD1. V dropped 8 bases and J dropped 2; count of bases not matched to a gene: 8. Germline CDR1 is MNHEY and CDR2 is SVGAGI. The CDR3 has 15 amino acids. The CDR3 DNA follows: TGTGCCAGCTCCCTGGGGACAGGGGCTCAAGAGACCCAGTACTTC. It specifies CASSLGTGAQETQYF.

The chain couples TRBV5-6 to TRBJ1-5; D unclear. V was cut by 8 bases and J by 2 bases, with 23 bases left in between. CDR1 SGHDT and CDR2 YYEEEE come from the germline V gene. The CDR3 sequence is 17 residues long. The CDR3 reads CARKNPREAQGNQPQHF. For the CDR3, the DNA is TGTGCCAGAAAGAACCCGAGGGAGGCGCAGGGCAATCAGCCCCAGCATTTT.

The rearrangement links TRBV14 to TRBJ1-1; D possibly corresponds to TRBD1 (5 bases). The V gene lost 3 bases and the J gene lost 7 bases, with 9 bases spanning the gap. The CDR3 loop spans 12 amino acids. From germline, CDR1 is SGHDN and CDR2 FVKESK. CDR3 residues: CASSQGTFEAFF. The CDR3 DNA sequence: TGTGCCAGCAGCCAGGGGACTTTTGAAGCTTTCTTT.

The chain links TRBV7-9 to TRBJ1-3; no firm D call. Germline assignment: CDR1 SEHNR and CDR2 FQNEAQ (reference sequence). V dropped 3 bases and J dropped 5 bases, with 14 bases sitting between them. The CDR3 length is 15 residues. In DNA form, the CDR3 reads TGTGCCAGCAGCTTGAGCTTAGGGCTGCGAAACACCATATATTTT. Protein sequence: CASSLSLGLRNTIYF.

Only one count was recorded for this clone. The J gene is TRBJ2-2, the V gene TRBV6-1, with TRBD1 identical over 7 bases. The CDR3 length is 14 residues. Germline trimming cut 7 bases from V and 3 bases from J; bases unmatched to any gene: 5. Germline values: CDR1 MNHNS, CDR2 SASEGT. The CDR3 loop reads CASKTGSDTGELFF. For the CDR3, the DNA is TGTGCCAGCAAGACAGGGTCGGACACCGGGGAGCTGTTTTTT.

The chain recombines TRBV29-1 with TRBJ2-5, with D possibly being TRBD1 (6 bases). The DNA end favors TRBJ2-7, so the J call may be wrong. CDR1 is SQVTM, CDR2 ANQGSEA, per germline. The CDR3 spans 12 residues. In DNA, the CDR3 is TGCAGCGTCCGATGGGGACAAGGCGAGCAGTACTTC. Translating gives CSVRWGQGEQYF.

V and J are TRBV7-8 and TRBJ2-3; 16 bases align to TRBD2. V lost 1 base, J lost 6 bases, and 4 bases stayed unmatched. The CDR3 sequence is 17 residues long. Germline V gene data show CDR1 as SGHVS and CDR2 as FQNEAQ. Here the CDR3 reads CASSLVGLAGGGDTQYF. The CDR3 DNA sequence: TGTGCCAGCAGCTTAGTGGGACTAGCGGGAGGGGGGGATACGCAGTATTTT.

The chain employs TRBV4-2 and TRBJ2-1; tentatively, D is TRBD2 (5 bases). Per germline, CDR1 LGHNA and CDR2 YNFKEQ. CDR3 length: 14 amino acids. Between the trimmed V and J ends, which lost 0 bases and 6 bases, there was a span of 9 bases. The CDR3: CASSQDVAGNEQFF. The DNA of the CDR3 is TGTGCCAGCAGCCAAGATGTCGCGGGCAATGAGCAGTTCTTC.

This clone was detected a few times. DNA of the CDR3: TGCGCCAGCAGCTTGGTTGCGGGATTCAACAATGAGCAGTTCTTC. As protein: CASSLVAGFNNEQFF. The chain recombines TRBV5-1 with TRBJ2-1; tentatively, D is TRBD2 (6 bases). V gave up 0 bases and J gave up 5 bases, with 12 bases separating them. Germline values: CDR1 SGHRS, CDR2 YFSETQ. The CDR3 is 15 amino acids.

The chain joins TRBV6-6 to TRBJ2-2; weak D call: TRBD1 (6 bases). Trimming removed 6 bases at V and 5 bases at J, with 10 bases between. The CDR3 is 13 amino acids. Germline values: CDR1 MNHNY, CDR2 SVGAGI (reference sequence). CDR3 amino acids: CASRQTGTGELFF. The CDR3 DNA reads TGTGCCAGCAGACAAACAGGGACCGGGGAGCTGTTTTTT.

V usage is TRBV28 and J usage is TRBJ2-3; D may be TRBD2 (7 bases). Germline V gene sequence: CDR1 MDHEN, CDR2 SYDVKM. Deletions cut 6 bases from V and 2 bases from J, with 15 bases between. CDR3 length: 15 residues. The CDR3 DNA is TGTGCCAGCAGCCCAGGAGGGGGGGACACAGATACGCAGTATTTT. It codes for CASSPGGGDTDTQYF.

V usage is TRBV15 and J usage is TRBJ2-5, with 7 bases aligning to TRBD1. This CDR3 spans 13 amino acids. V lost 6 bases to trimming and J lost 4 bases; unmatched junction nucleotides: 5. Germline CDR1 LNHNV, CDR2 YYDKDF (reference sequence). CDR3 in amino acids: CATRVAGGETQYF. Here the CDR3 DNA reads TGTGCCACCAGAGTGGCAGGGGGAGAGACCCAGTACTTC.

This chain joins TRBV11-2 and TRBJ2-5; TRBD1 agrees at 9 bases. The CDR3 runs 16 residues. The V segment lost 6 bases and the J segment 5 bases; nucleotides outside the gene matches: 13. Germline V gene lookup returns CDR1 SGHAT and CDR2 FQNNGV. The CDR3: CASSRSPTGGEETQYF. The CDR3 nucleotides are TGTGCCAGCAGTCGAAGCCCGACAGGGGGGGAGGAGACCCAGTACTTC.

V usage is TRBV11-2 and J usage is TRBJ1-1, with D uncertain. Germline V gene lookup returns CDR1 SGHAT and CDR2 FQNNGV. Deletions cut 2 bases from V and 4 bases from J, with 11 bases between. The CDR3 is made up of 14 amino acids. CDR3 sequence: CASSLSWGGTEAFF. For the CDR3, the DNA is TGTGCCAGCAGCTTAAGTTGGGGAGGCACTGAAGCTTTCTTT.

V gene TRBV28 combines with J gene TRBJ1-1; 8 bases agree with TRBD1. The V and J ends lost 0 bases and 2 bases, in that order; junction bases with no gene match: 2. CDR1 and CDR2 from the germline V gene are MDHEN and SYDVKM. CDR3 length: 15 amino acids. CDR3 DNA: TGTGCCAGCAGTTTATGGGGGACAGGCAACACTGAAGCTTTCTTT. It codes for CASSLWGTGNTEAFF.

This chain connects TRBV29-1 to TRBJ2-1, with a possible D match to TRBD2 (5 bases). The germline gives CDR1 SQVTM, CDR2 ANQGSEA. CDR3 size: 15 residues. The germline V and J ends were trimmed by 3 bases and 0 bases, with 12 bases remaining between them. CDR3 coding DNA: TGCAGCGTTGATGGGCTAGGGAGCTCCTACAATGAGCAGTTCTTC. Protein: CSVDGLGSSYNEQFF.

The chain has TRBV6-5 and TRBJ2-3; no clear D. V lost 5 bases and J lost 6, with 6 bases in between. Germline V CDR1 and CDR2: MNHEY, SVGAGI. The CDR3 totals 11 residues. CDR3 in DNA: TGTGCCAGCAGTAATACGGATACGCAGTATTTT. Translating it yields CASSNTDTQYF.

The chain is built from TRBV29-1 and TRBJ2-7, with D perhaps matching TRBD1 (5 bases). Trimming shortened V by 7 bases and J by 1 base, and 11 bases separated the two germline ends. Per the germline V gene, CDR1 is SQVTM and CDR2 is ANQGSEA. The CDR3 runs 12 residues. The CDR3 sequence is CSASDSSYEQYF. The CDR3 bases are TGCAGCGCCAGCGACAGTTCCTACGAGCAGTACTTC.

The rearrangement links TRBV2 to TRBJ1-1; no firm D call. The CDR3 extends over 14 amino acids. CDR1 is SNHLY and CDR2 is FYNNEI in the germline V gene. The V gene lost 4 bases and the J gene lost 5 bases, with 14 bases spanning the gap. The CDR3 coding sequence is TGTGCCAGCAGTGGAGTAGGGATATGGACTGAAGCTTTCTTT. Protein: CASSGVGIWTEAFF. The full variable domain, with the rest looked up from reference TRBV2 and TRBJ1-1, is EPEVTQTPSHQVTQMGQEVILRCVPISNHLYFYWYRQILGQKVEFLVSFYNNEISEKSEIFDDQFSVERPDGSNFTLKIRSTKLEDSAMYFCASSGVGIWTEAFFGQGTRLTVV.

This rearrangement joins TRBV19 to TRBJ2-5, with 9 positions matching TRBD1. The junction had 4 bases not matched to a gene; V was cut back by 7 bases and J by 4 bases. The CDR3 has 13 amino acids. Germline CDR1 LNHDA, CDR2 SQIVND (reference sequence). For the CDR3, the DNA is TGTGCCAGTAACCCGACAGGGGGAGAGACCCAGTACTTC. Residues: CASNPTGGETQYF.